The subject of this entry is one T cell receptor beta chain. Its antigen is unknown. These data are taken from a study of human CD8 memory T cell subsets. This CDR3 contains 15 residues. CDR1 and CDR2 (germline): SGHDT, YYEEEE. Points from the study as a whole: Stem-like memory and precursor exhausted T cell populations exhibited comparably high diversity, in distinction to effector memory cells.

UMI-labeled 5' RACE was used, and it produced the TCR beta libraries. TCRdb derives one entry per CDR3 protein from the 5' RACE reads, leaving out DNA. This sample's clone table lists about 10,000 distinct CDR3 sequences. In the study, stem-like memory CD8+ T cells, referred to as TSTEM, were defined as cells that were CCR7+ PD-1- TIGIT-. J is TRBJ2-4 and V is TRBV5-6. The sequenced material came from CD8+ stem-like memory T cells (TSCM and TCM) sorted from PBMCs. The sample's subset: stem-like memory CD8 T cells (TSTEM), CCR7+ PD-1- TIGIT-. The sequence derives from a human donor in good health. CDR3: CASSLGAGRVHIQYF.